This note documents a single TCR beta chain sequence. This CDR3 is 11 amino acids long. From germline, CDR1 is LNHNV and CDR2 YYDKDF (reference sequence). V gave up 5 bases and J gave up 9 bases; unmatched junction bases: 3. The data are from a study of blood T cell repertoires in COVID-19. Whole-study context: Samples of COVID-19 (acute and convalescent) were obtained from the United States, Italy and Spain.

Here immunoSEQ multiplex PCR was the method, and the copy in TCRdb shows in-frame clones only, minus some. The table lists fewer than 450,000 clones, roughly 87% of them singletons. J is TRBJ2-7 and V is TRBV15; 8 bases align to TRBD1. The source material was PBMCs or T cells enriched from blood (not recorded which). The receptor was derived from a woman aged 25 to 39 who had recovered from COVID-19. Written as DNA, the CDR3 is TGTGCCACCAGCGACGACAGGGGGCAGTACTTC. Translation gives CATSDDRGQYF.